These 9 T cell receptor beta chains were all obtained from the same sample, sequenced in a study of cytomegalovirus exposure and HLA in healthy donors. The PCR had 60 Vbeta and 13 Jbeta primers. Clones were sequenced by immunoSEQ multiplex PCR, and TCRdb holds only the in-frame ones, with some missing. The sample holds under 250,000 clones, about four fifths seen once. The sequencing input was PBMCs. The source is a man aged 40-55 years in good health and CMV-seropositive.

J is TRBJ1-2 and V is TRBV6-5; possibly TRBD1 for D (5 bases). Germline lookup yields CDR1 MNHEY and CDR2 SVGAGI. V was trimmed by 2 bases and J by 4 bases, leaving 14 bases between them. The CDR3 is 15 amino acids. The CDR3 sequence: CASSYTLTAGYGYTF. Here the CDR3 DNA reads TGTGCCAGCAGTTACACCCTGACAGCGGGCTATGGCTACACCTTC.

The chain recombines TRBV28 with TRBJ1-2; 8 bases match TRBD1. V lost 4 bases to trimming and J lost 3 bases; unmatched junction nucleotides: 1. CDR3 size: 13 residues. CDR1 is MDHEN, CDR2 SYDVKM, per germline. This chain's CDR3 is CASSSTGDYGYTF. As DNA, the CDR3 is TGTGCCAGCAGTTCGACAGGGGACTATGGCTACACCTTC.

The chain has TRBV5-1 and TRBJ1-1; D might be TRBD1 (6 bases). The CDR3 covers 16 residues. The V end lost 4 bases, the J end lost 4 bases, and 20 bases lay between the germline ends. Germline V gene sequence: CDR1 SGHRS, CDR2 YFSETQ. The CDR3 DNA sequence: TGCGCCAGCAGCCCGACGGAAAACAGGGTGGCCACTGAAGCTTTCTTT. This translates into CASSPTENRVATEAFF. The variable domain in full, with the rest retrieved from reference TRBV5-1 and TRBJ1-1, is KAGVTQTPRYLIKTRGQQVTLSCSPISGHRSVSWYQQTPGQGLQFLFEYFSETQRNKGNFPGRFSGRQFSNSRSEMNVSTLELGDSALYLCASSPTENRVATEAFFGQGTRLTVV.

The chain carries TRBV5-1 and TRBJ1-3; 7 bases align to TRBD1. CDR1 and CDR2 from the germline V gene are SGHRS and YFSETQ. The CDR3 sequence is 15 residues long. The V gene end was trimmed by 3 bases and the J gene end by 0 bases; junction bases not matched to a gene: 3. CDR3 DNA: TGCGCCAGCAGCTACACAGGGGTCTCTGGAAACACCATATATTTT. Amino acid sequence: CASSYTGVSGNTIYF.

CDR3: CSVGGGPGTIRETQYF. CDR3 in DNA: TGCAGCGTTGGGGGGGGGCCAGGAACAATAAGAGAGACCCAGTACTTC. The gene calls are TRBV29-1 and TRBJ2-5; maybe TRBD2 (7 bases). CDR3 size: 16 residues. Germline loops: CDR1 SQVTM, CDR2 ANQGSEA. V lost 4 bases to trimming and J lost 4 bases, with 22 bases between them.

There are a few counts of this clone. This chain links TRBV7-3 with TRBJ2-1; unclear D gene. The V end lost 1 base, the J end lost 6 bases, and 19 bases lay between the germline ends. This CDR3 spans 17 amino acids. The germline V gene has CDR1 SGHTA and CDR2 FQGTGA. Here the CDR3 reads CASSLSAAAGTFNEQFF. As DNA, the CDR3 is TGTGCCAGCAGCTTAAGCGCGGCGGCCGGTACCTTCAATGAGCAGTTCTTC. The full variable domain, rest sourced from reference TRBV7-3 and TRBJ2-1, is GAGVSQTPSNKVTEKGKYVELRCDPISGHTALYWYRQSLGQGPEFLIYFQGTGAADDSGLPNDRFFAVRPEGSVSTLKIQRTERGDSAVYLCASSLSAAAGTFNEQFFGPGTRLTVL.

The chain is built from TRBV6-1 and TRBJ2-5, with 10 nucleotides matching TRBD1. This CDR3 contains 15 residues. The germline V gene has CDR1 MNHNS and CDR2 SASEGT. Trimming at V came to 8 bases and at J to 1 base, leaving 7 bases not matched to a gene. This chain's CDR3 is CASRGQGSLQETQYF. The CDR3 nucleotides are TGTGCCAGCCGGGGACAGGGGTCCCTCCAAGAGACCCAGTACTTC.

V usage is TRBV25-1 and J usage is TRBJ1-5, with D possibly matching TRBD1 (5 bases). The CDR3 is made up of 13 amino acids. Germline values: CDR1 MGHDK, CDR2 SYGVNS. V shed 6 bases and J shed 4 bases, with 10 bases lying between them. As DNA, the CDR3 is TGTGCCAGCAGCAGGGCCGAGAATCAGCCCCAGCATTTT. As protein: CASSRAENQPQHF.

The gene calls are TRBV2 and TRBJ1-5; D is possibly TRBD1 (5 bases). The CDR3 covers 15 residues. Trimming took off 4 bases at V and 4 bases at J, with 14 bases between the two ends. Germline values: CDR1 SNHLY, CDR2 FYNNEI. CDR3 protein: CASSAGHKANQPQHF. The CDR3 coding sequence is TGTGCCAGCAGTGCCGGACATAAGGCGAATCAGCCCCAGCATTTT. Full variable domain (rest looked up from reference TRBV2 and TRBJ1-5): EPEVTQTPSHQVTQMGQEVILRCVPISNHLYFYWYRQILGQKVEFLVSFYNNEISEKSEIFDDQFSVERPDGSNFTLKIRSTKLEDSAMYFCASSAGHKANQPQHFGDGTRLSIL.